This is a list of T cell receptor beta chains from one sample in a study of blood T cells in healthy people across ages. TCRdb fed the 5' RACE reads into MiXCR, producing one record per CDR3 protein. The data contain 1,800,000 or so distinct CDR3 sequences, approximately 40% of them seen just once; the ten biggest clones take up about 23%. The sequenced sample consisted of blood. Receptor source: a human donor in good health. CDR3s include the opening cysteine and the closing phenylalanine or tryptophan. The D gene is left open where the match is weak. Size tells how often a clone was seen (once, few, many) or the class of an expanded clone, and some rows leave it out.

CDR3: CASERINRGYTGELFF
DNA: TGTGCCAGCGAAAGAATAAATAGGGGGTACACCGGGGAGCTGTTTTTT
D: -
V: TRBV6-2/TRBV6-3
J: TRBJ2-2
size: -

CDR3: CASSQLPQGDSPLHF
DNA: TGTGCCAGCAGCCAATTACCACAGGGTGATTCACCCCTCCACTTT
D: -
V: TRBV3-1
J: TRBJ1-6
size: few

CDR3: CSARGAGGPTGELFF
DNA: TGCAGTGCTAGAGGGGCGGGGGGGCCCACCGGGGAGCTGTTTTTT
D: TRBD2
V: TRBV20-1
J: TRBJ2-2
size: -

CDR3: CASSLGGPLTDTQYF
DNA: TGTGCCAGCAGCTTGGGGGGACCACTCACAGATACGCAGTATTTT
D: -
V: TRBV5-5
J: TRBJ2-3
size: few

CDR3: CSGRAASYGYTF
DNA: TGCAGTGGGAGGGCAGCATCCTATGGCTACACCTTC
D: -
V: TRBV20-1
J: TRBJ1-2
size: -

CDR3: CVSSSTRTNNEQFF
DNA: TGTGTCAGCAGCTCGACTAGAACAAACAATGAGCAGTTCTTC
D: -
V: TRBV7-9
J: TRBJ2-1
size: once

CDR3: CASSPLGAYNEQFF
DNA: TGTGCCAGCAGCCCCCTAGGGGCGTACAATGAGCAGTTCTTC
D: -
V: TRBV14
J: TRBJ2-1
size: -

CDR3: CASSFSPGTHGGYTF
DNA: TGTGCCAGCAGTTTCTCCCCCGGGACGCACGGGGGCTACACCTTC
D: -
V: TRBV12-3/TRBV12-4
J: TRBJ1-2
size: few

CDR3: CASSSPSQQETQYF
DNA: TGTGCCAGCAGCTCCCCGTCCCAACAAGAGACCCAGTACTTC
D: -
V: TRBV11-2
J: TRBJ2-5
size: few

CDR3: CASSPRRGVSSYEQYF
DNA: TGTGCCAGCAGCCCCCGTCGGGGGGTAAGCTCCTACGAGCAGTACTTC
D: TRBD2
V: TRBV7-6
J: TRBJ2-7
size: few

CDR3: CANSPGSLNTEAFF
DNA: TGTGCCAACAGTCCCGGATCTTTGAACACTGAAGCTTTCTTT
D: -
V: TRBV12-3/TRBV12-4
J: TRBJ1-1
size: -

CDR3: CASSLVLGGSGTQYF
DNA: TGTGCCAGCAGCTTAGTGCTAGGCGGATCCGGTACCCAGTACTTC
D: -
V: TRBV7-2
J: TRBJ2-5
size: -

CDR3: CSAGGGQGIDEQFF
DNA: TGCAGCGCAGGGGGGGGGCAGGGAATCGATGAGCAGTTCTTC
D: -
V: TRBV29-1
J: TRBJ2-1
size: few

CDR3: CASKSFYEQGGKEQFF
DNA: TGTGCCAGCAAATCATTTTACGAACAGGGAGGAAAGGAGCAGTTCTTC
D: -
V: TRBV5-8
J: TRBJ2-1
size: -

CDR3: CSAIVGQGRREQYF
DNA: TGCAGTGCTATCGTCGGACAGGGTCGTCGCGAGCAGTACTTC
D: TRBD1
V: TRBV20-1
J: TRBJ2-7
size: few

CDR3: CASSEASGGDSPLHF
DNA: TGTGCCAGCAGTGAAGCCTCCGGGGGAGATTCACCCCTCCACTTT
D: -
V: TRBV6-1
J: TRBJ1-6
size: few

CDR3: CASSLDRSYTLNTEAFF
DNA: TGTGCCAGCAGCTTAGACAGGAGCTATACCTTGAACACTGAAGCTTTCTTT
D: -
V: TRBV5-8
J: TRBJ1-1
size: -

CDR3: CASSGLGLAGNTQYF
DNA: TGTGCCAGCAGCGGGCTGGGACTAGCAGGAAATACGCAGTATTTT
D: TRBD2
V: TRBV14
J: TRBJ2-3
size: few

CDR3: CASSLFWGDKATNEKLFF
DNA: TGTGCCAGCAGTTTATTCTGGGGAGACAAAGCAACTAATGAAAAACTGTTTTTT
D: -
V: TRBV27
J: TRBJ1-4
size: -

CDR3: CSVTGGAGDTEAFF
DNA: TGCAGCGTCACAGGGGGCGCGGGGGACACTGAAGCTTTCTTT
D: TRBD1
V: TRBV29-1
J: TRBJ1-1
size: -

CDR3: CSANANEKLFF
DNA: TGCAGTGCCAACGCAAATGAAAAACTGTTTTTT
D: -
V: TRBV20-1
J: TRBJ1-4
size: few

CDR3: CASRFGQFNSPLHF
DNA: TGTGCCAGCAGATTCGGGCAGTTTAATTCACCCCTCCACTTT
D: -
V: TRBV27
J: TRBJ1-6
size: few